Each of the 14 T cell receptor beta chains below was sequenced from the same sample in a study of blood T cell repertoires in COVID-19 (dated by TCRdb to 2019 to 2021). The library relied on the immunoSEQ multiplex PCR assay. The clones in this table, taken by TCRdb from immuneACCESS, are in-frame only. Not every clone is retained; where verified, under half of the shortfall comes from an unresolved V gene, and the cause of the rest is unknown. The sample table holds about 170,000 clones, of which almost 85% were seen once. The top ten clonotypes cover around 7.6% of the sample. Sequenced sample: peripheral blood. These TCRs come from a man aged 35 to 55 who had recovered from COVID-19.

The V call is TRBV9, the J call TRBJ2-1, with D possibly TRBD1 on 5 matching bases. Germline CDR1 SGDLS, CDR2 YYNGEE. The V end was cut by 3 bases, the J end by 0 bases, with 13 bases between. The CDR3 extends over 16 amino acids. The CDR3 here is CASSGRGSSSYNEQFF. In DNA form, the CDR3 reads TGTGCCAGCAGCGGTAGGGGTTCTAGCTCCTACAATGAGCAGTTCTTC.

Only one count was recorded for this clone. The V call is TRBV4-1, the J call TRBJ2-1; 12 bases fit TRBD1. This CDR3 contains 15 residues. Germline CDR1 reads MGHRA; CDR2 reads YSYEKL. V lost 4 bases to trimming and J lost 7 bases; unmatched junction nucleotides: 5. CDR3 residues: CASSPGQGAGNEQFF. The CDR3 DNA sequence: TGCGCCAGCAGCCCGGGACAGGGGGCAGGGAATGAGCAGTTCTTC.

The chain uses TRBV5-4 and TRBJ2-5; TRBD1 aligns across 9 bases. Germline-derived CDR1 and CDR2 are SGHNT and YYREEE (reference sequence). The CDR3 loop spans 13 amino acids. V lost 9 bases and J lost 4; bases outside the gene matches: 7. The CDR3 spells CATGQGNLETQYF. CDR3 sequence (DNA): TGTGCCACAGGACAGGGGAATCTAGAGACCCAGTACTTC.

The rearrangement links TRBV4-2 to TRBJ1-5; no definite D call. The CDR3 sequence is 12 residues long. CDR1 and CDR2 (germline): LGHNA, YNFKEQ. V was clipped by 2 bases and J by 3 bases, with 2 bases between them. The DNA of the CDR3 is TGTGCCAGCAGCCAACTCAATCAGCCCCAGCATTTT. Protein sequence: CASSQLNQPQHF.

This clone was recorded only once. This chain uses TRBV5-1 with TRBJ2-7; D is undetermined. Germline CDR1 and CDR2: SGHRS and YFSETQ. V lost 0 bases and J lost 2, with 6 bases in between. The CDR3 has 13 residues. The CDR3 spells CASSLGGTYEQYF. The CDR3, as DNA: TGCGCCAGCAGCTTGGGCGGAACCTACGAGCAGTACTTC.

The V gene is TRBV4-2, the J gene TRBJ2-3; possible D gene TRBD1, 5 bases. The V end was cut by 3 bases, the J end by 2 bases, with 9 bases between. CDR1 and CDR2 from the germline V gene are LGHNA and YNFKEQ. The CDR3 is made up of 14 amino acids. CDR3 sequence: CASSQETATDTQYF. The CDR3 DNA is TGTGCCAGCAGCCAGGAGACAGCCACAGATACGCAGTATTTT.

The chain recombines TRBV6-2 or TRBV6-3 with TRBJ2-4; TRBD2 matches at 12 bases. Germline values: CDR1 MNHEY, CDR2 SVGEGT. The CDR3 has 18 amino acids. Germline trimming cut 2 bases from V and 7 bases from J; bases unmatched to any gene: 12. CDR3 loop: CASSYVRLAGVAENIQYF. The CDR3 DNA is TGTGCCAGCAGTTACGTGAGACTAGCGGGAGTGGCGGAGAACATTCAGTACTTC.

The J gene is TRBJ2-2, the V gene TRBV5-5, with 7 bases matching TRBD2. CDR1 SGHKS and CDR2 YYEKEE come from the germline V gene (reference sequence). Germline trimming cut 4 bases from V and 1 base from J; bases unmatched to any gene: 7. The CDR3 covers 16 residues. The CDR3 sequence is CASSRSSGENTGELFF. CDR3 nucleotides: TGTGCCAGCAGCCGTTCTAGCGGAGAGAACACCGGGGAGCTGTTTTTT.

A few counts support this clone. CDR3 loop: CASSSTGRGYTF. The CDR3 nucleotides read TGTGCCAGCAGTTCGACAGGGAGGGGCTACACCTTC. The chain is built from TRBV28 and TRBJ1-2, with 7 bases fitting TRBD1. The junction had 4 bases not matched to a gene; V was cut back by 4 bases and J by 8 bases. This CDR3 region has 12 residues. Per germline, CDR1 MDHEN and CDR2 SYDVKM.

The V gene is TRBV7-9, the J gene TRBJ2-3, with 7 positions matching TRBD1. Trimming at V came to 1 base and at J to 4 bases, leaving 2 bases not matched to a gene. The CDR3 has 14 amino acids. Germline V gives CDR1 SEHNR, CDR2 FQNEAQ (reference sequence). The CDR3 DNA reads as TGTGCCAGCAGCTTAGGGCAGGGGGCAGATACGCAGTATTTT. As protein: CASSLGQGADTQYF.

This chain connects TRBV7-9 to TRBJ1-4; D ambiguous. V was shortened by 3 bases and J by 5 bases, with 7 bases between the two germline ends. Germline CDR1 SEHNR, CDR2 FQNEAQ (reference sequence). The length of the CDR3 is 13 residues. As DNA, the CDR3 is TGTGCCAGCAGCTTGGGAGCCAATGAAAAACTGTTTTTT. It codes for CASSLGANEKLFF. Full variable domain (outside the CDR3, taken from reference TRBV7-9 and TRBJ1-4): DTGVSQNPRHKITKRGQNVTFRCDPISEHNRLYWYRQTLGQGPEFLTYFQNEAQLEKSRLLSDRFSAERPKGSFSTLEIQRTEQGDSAMYLCASSLGANEKLFFGSGTQLSVL.

CDR3 DNA sequence: TGTGCCAGCAGCACTGCTAGCGGGAGACGCTACGAGCAGTTCTTC. Residues: CASSTASGRRYEQFF. This chain uses TRBV28 with TRBJ2-1; TRBD2 agrees at 10 bases. Trimming cost V 6 bases and J 10 bases; bases outside gene matches: 12. Germline assignment: CDR1 MDHEN and CDR2 SYDVKM. This CDR3 region has 15 residues.

The chain recombines TRBV4-2 with TRBJ2-7; D is uncertain. The V and J ends lost 2 bases and 2 bases respectively, with 7 bases between them. Germline lookup yields CDR1 LGHNA and CDR2 YNFKEQ. This CDR3 contains 13 residues. CDR3 sequence: CASSQTQTYEQYF. DNA of the CDR3: TGTGCCAGCAGCCAAACGCAGACCTACGAGCAGTACTTC.

The V call is TRBV3-1 (or the pseudogene TRBV3-2), the J call TRBJ1-5; 7 bases align to TRBD1. Germline assignment: CDR1 LGHDT and CDR2 YNNKEL (reference sequence). This CDR3 has 15 amino acids. V trimming: 4 bases; J trimming: 0 bases; junction bases outside the gene matches: 3. The CDR3 DNA reads as TGTGCCAGCAGCCTTCAGGGGGGTAGCAATCAGCCCCAGCATTTT. Its protein is CASSLQGGSNQPQHF.